This TCR beta chain was recorded in a study of blood T cell repertoires in COVID-19. Source study methods: Researchers report that nucleated cell counts were estimated from reference gene primer amplification. Assay: immunoSEQ multiplex PCR; the TCRdb copy retains only in-frame clones and omits some. V and J calls and clone size are those listed in that table; D and trimming were worked out from the DNA. This table holds 200,000 to 250,000 clones, 80% found once. This CDR3 contains 13 residues. J lost 8 bases, V lost 9 bases, and 10 bases had no gene match. Germline V lookup: CDR1 KGHSH, CDR2 LQKENI. J is TRBJ2-1 and V is TRBV18, with TRBD2 matching over 7 bases. The TCR originated in a woman aged 70-85 years with acute or convalescent COVID-19. The sequencing sample was made of peripheral blood. In nucleotides, the CDR3 is TGTGCCAGTCGCAAAGCGGGGAGTTATGAGCAGTTCTTC. This codes for CASRKAGSYEQFF.